The following is a T cell receptor beta chain sequence with its context. Its specificity is unknown. This CDR3 region has 15 residues. Trimming removed 4 bases from V and 3 bases from J, with 13 bases in between. Germline lookup yields CDR1 LGHDT and CDR2 YNNKEL (reference sequence). This entry comes from a study of T cell responses to AZD1222 COVID-19 vaccine. Findings and limits, study-wide: Mostly white British, mostly female donors; authors suggested clonal diversity may be underestimated. The CD4 TCRs associated with vaccination extended across spike and predominated at 160-218 and 743-854. Only after the peak T cell response were repertoires sampled.

Both about-4-week and about-12-week second-dose recipients were combined. Clones were sequenced by immunoSEQ multiplex PCR, and TCRdb holds only the in-frame ones, with some missing. Among about 74,000 clones listed, 75% to 95% were seen once. The chain has TRBV3-1 (or the pseudogene TRBV3-2) and TRBJ1-3; possible D gene TRBD1, 6 bases. The TCR was taken from an adult who received the AZD1222 COVID-19 vaccine. The sequenced sample was peripheral blood, obtained 28 days after the second AZD1222 dose. The CDR3 sequence: CASSPLGGDGNTIYF. The CDR3 nucleotides are TGTGCCAGCAGCCCGCTAGGGGGGGATGGAAACACCATATATTTT.